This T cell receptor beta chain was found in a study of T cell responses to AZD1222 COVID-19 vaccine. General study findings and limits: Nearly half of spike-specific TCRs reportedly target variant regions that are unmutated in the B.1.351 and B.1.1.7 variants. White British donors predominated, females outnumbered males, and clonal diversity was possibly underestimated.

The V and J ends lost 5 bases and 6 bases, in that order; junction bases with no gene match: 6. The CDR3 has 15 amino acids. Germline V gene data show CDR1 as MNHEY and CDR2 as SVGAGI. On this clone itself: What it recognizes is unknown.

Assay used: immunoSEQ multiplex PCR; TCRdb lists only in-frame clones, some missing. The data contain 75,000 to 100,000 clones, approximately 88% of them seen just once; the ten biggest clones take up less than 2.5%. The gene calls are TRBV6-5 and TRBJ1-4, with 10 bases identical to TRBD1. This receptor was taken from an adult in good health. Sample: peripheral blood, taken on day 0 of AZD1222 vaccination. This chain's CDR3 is CASSPVGTGDEKLFF. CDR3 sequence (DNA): TGTGCCAGCAGTCCGGTGGGGACAGGGGATGAAAAACTGTTTTTT.